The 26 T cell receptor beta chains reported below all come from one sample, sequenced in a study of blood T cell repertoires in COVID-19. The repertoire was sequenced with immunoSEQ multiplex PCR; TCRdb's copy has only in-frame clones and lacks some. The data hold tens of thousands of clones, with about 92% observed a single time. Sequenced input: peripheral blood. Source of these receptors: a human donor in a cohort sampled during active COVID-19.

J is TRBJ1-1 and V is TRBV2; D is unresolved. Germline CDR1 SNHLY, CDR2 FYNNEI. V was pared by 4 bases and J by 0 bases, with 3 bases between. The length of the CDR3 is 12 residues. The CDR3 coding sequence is TGTGCCAGCAGTGGGCTGAACACTGAAGCTTTCTTT. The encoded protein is CASSGLNTEAFF.

CDR3 in DNA: TGTGCCAGCAGTACCACAGGGATCTCTGGAAACACCATATATTTT. Its translation is CASSTTGISGNTIYF. The chain uses TRBV28 and TRBJ1-3, with D possibly being TRBD1 (6 bases). The CDR3 totals 15 residues. The V gene lost 5 bases and the J gene lost 0 bases, with 11 bases spanning the gap. Germline V lookup: CDR1 MDHEN, CDR2 SYDVKM.

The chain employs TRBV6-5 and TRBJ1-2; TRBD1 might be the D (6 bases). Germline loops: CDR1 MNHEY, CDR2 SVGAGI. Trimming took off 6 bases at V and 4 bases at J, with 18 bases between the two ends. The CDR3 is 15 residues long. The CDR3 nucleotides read TGTGCCAGCAGCAGGCCGGGACACAAGTCCTATGGCTACACCTTC. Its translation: CASSRPGHKSYGYTF.

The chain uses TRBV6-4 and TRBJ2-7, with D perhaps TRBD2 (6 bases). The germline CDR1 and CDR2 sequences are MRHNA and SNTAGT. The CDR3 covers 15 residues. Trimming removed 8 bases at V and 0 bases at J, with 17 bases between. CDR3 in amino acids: CASSKDGGLSYEQYF. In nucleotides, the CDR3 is TGTGCCAGCTCAAAGGATGGGGGACTCTCCTACGAGCAGTACTTC.

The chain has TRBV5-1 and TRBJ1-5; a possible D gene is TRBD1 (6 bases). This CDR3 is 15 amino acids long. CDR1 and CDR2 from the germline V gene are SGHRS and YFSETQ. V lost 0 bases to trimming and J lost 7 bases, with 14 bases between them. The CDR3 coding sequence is TGCGCCAGCAGCTTGGGGGTACAGGGAGGGCAGCCCCAGCATTTT. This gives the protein CASSLGVQGGQPQHF.

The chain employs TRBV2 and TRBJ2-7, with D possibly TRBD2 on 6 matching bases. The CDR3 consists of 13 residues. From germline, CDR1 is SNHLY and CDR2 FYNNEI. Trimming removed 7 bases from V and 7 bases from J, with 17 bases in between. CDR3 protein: CASKTGGDWEQYF. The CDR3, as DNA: TGTGCCAGCAAAACCGGGGGAGACTGGGAGCAGTACTTC.

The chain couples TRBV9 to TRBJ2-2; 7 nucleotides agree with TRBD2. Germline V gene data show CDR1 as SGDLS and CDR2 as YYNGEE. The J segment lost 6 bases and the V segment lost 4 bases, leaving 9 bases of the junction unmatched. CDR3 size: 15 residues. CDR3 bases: TGTGCCAGCAGCCCCCAGGGAGGGTACGCCGGGGAGCTGTTTTTT. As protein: CASSPQGGYAGELFF.

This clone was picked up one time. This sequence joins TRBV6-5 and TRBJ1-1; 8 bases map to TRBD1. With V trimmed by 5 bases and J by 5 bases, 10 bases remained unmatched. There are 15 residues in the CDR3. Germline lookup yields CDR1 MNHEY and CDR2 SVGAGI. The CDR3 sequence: CASSQRQGKRTEAFF. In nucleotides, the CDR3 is TGTGCCAGCAGTCAAAGACAGGGGAAGAGGACTGAAGCTTTCTTT.

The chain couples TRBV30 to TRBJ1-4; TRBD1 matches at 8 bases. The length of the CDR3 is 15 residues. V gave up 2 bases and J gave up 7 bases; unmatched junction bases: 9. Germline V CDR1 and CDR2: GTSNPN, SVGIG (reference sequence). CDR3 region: CAWSNRAGGGEKLFF. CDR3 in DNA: TGTGCCTGGAGTAATAGGGCAGGGGGCGGTGAAAAACTGTTTTTT.

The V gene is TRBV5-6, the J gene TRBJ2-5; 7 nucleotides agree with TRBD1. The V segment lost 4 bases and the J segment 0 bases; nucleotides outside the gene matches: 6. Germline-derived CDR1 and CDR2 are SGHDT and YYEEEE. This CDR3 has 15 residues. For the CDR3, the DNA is TGTGCCAGCAGCGTGAGGGGGCAGAACCAAGAGACCCAGTACTTC. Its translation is CASSVRGQNQETQYF. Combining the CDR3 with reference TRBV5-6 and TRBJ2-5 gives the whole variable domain DAGVTQSPTHLIKTRGQQVTLRCSPKSGHDTVSWYQQALGQGPQFIFQYYEEEERQRGNFPDRFSGHQFPNYSSELNVNALLLGDSALYLCASSVRGQNQETQYFGPGTRLLVL.

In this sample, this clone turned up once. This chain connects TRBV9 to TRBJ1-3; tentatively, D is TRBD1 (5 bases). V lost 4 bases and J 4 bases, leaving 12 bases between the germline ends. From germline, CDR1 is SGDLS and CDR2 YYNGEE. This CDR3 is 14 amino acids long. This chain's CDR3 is CASSITGSGNTIYF. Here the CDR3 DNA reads TGTGCCAGCAGCATAACAGGTTCAGGAAACACCATATATTTT.

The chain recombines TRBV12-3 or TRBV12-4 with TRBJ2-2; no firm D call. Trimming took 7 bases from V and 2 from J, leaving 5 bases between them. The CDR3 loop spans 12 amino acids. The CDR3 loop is CASIRNTGELFF. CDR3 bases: TGTGCCAGCATCAGAAACACCGGGGAGCTGTTTTTT.

DNA of the CDR3: TGTGCCAGCAGCCTCCGACTAGCGGGGGGGCCTAGCACAGATACGCAGTATTTT. Its translation: CASSLRLAGGPSTDTQYF. The rearrangement links TRBV7-3 to TRBJ2-3; 14 bases line up with TRBD2. CDR3 length: 18 residues. From germline, CDR1 is SGHTA and CDR2 FQGTGA. Trimming at V came to 5 bases and at J to 0 bases, leaving 7 bases not matched to a gene.

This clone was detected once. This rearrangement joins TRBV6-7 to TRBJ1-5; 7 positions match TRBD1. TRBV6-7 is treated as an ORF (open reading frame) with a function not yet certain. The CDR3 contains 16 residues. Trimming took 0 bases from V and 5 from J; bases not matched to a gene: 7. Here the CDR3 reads CASSYSRTGDDQPQHF. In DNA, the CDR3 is TGTGCCAGCAGTTACTCGAGAACAGGGGATGATCAGCCCCAGCATTTT.

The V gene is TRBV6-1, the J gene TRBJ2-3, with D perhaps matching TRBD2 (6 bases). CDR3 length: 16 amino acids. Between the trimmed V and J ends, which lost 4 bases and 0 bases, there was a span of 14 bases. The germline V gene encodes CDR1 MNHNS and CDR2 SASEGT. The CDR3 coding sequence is TGTGCCAGCAGTGTCCGGGACTTTCCAAGCACAGATACGCAGTATTTT. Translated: CASSVRDFPSTDTQYF.

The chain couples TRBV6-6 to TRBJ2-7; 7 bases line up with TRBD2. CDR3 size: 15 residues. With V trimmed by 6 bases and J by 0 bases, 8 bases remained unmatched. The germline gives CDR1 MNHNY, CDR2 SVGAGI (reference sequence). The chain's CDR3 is CASSPLADSSYEQYF. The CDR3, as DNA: TGTGCCAGCAGCCCTCTAGCGGATAGCTCCTACGAGCAGTACTTC.

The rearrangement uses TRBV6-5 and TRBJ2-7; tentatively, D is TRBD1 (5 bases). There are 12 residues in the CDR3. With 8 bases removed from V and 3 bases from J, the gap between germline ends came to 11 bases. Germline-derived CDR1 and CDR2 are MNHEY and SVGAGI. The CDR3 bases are TGTGCCAGCCAAGGGGATTACTACGAGCAGTACTTC. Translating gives CASQGDYYEQYF.

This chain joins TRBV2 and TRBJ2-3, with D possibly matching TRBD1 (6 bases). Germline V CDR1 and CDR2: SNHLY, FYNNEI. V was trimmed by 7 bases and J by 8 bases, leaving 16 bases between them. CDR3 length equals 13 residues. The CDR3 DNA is TGTGCCAGCACAAATACAGGGTCGGGTACGCAGTATTTT. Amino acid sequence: CASTNTGSGTQYF.

CDR3 coding DNA: TGCAGTGCTAGTGTGACAGGGAGTGTTGGAGCTTTCTTT. Translating it yields CSASVTGSVGAFF. The chain joins TRBV20-1 to TRBJ1-1; TRBD1 matches at 7 bases. Per the germline V gene, CDR1 is DFQATT and CDR2 is SNEGSKA (reference sequence). This CDR3 has 13 amino acids. V shed 3 bases and J 10 bases; nucleotides not matched to a gene: 11.

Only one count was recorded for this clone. This CDR3 reads CASTEGTGTYEQYF. CDR3 sequence (DNA): TGTGCCAGCACCGAGGGGACAGGAACCTACGAGCAGTACTTC. V and J are TRBV6-5 and TRBJ2-7, with 8 bases lining up with TRBD1. The germline gives CDR1 MNHEY, CDR2 SVGAGI. The ends lost 7 bases at V and 2 bases at J; junction bases unmatched: 7. CDR3 length: 14 amino acids.

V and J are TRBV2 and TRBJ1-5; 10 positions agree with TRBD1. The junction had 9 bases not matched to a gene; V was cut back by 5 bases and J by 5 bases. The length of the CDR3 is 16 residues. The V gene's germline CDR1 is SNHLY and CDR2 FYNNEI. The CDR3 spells CASSPNGQGGHQPQHF. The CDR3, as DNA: TGTGCCAGCAGTCCGAACGGACAGGGGGGACATCAGCCCCAGCATTTT.

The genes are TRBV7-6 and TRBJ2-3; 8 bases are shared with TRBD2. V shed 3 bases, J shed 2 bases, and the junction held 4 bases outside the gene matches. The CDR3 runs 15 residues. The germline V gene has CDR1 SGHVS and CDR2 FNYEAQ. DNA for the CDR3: TGTGCCAGCAGCTTCGGGCGGGGGGACACAGATACGCAGTATTTT. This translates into CASSFGRGDTDTQYF.

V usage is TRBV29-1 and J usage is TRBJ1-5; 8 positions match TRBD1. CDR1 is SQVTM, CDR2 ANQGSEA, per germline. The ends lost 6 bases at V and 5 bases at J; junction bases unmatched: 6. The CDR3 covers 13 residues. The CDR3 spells CSVRTGPYQPQHF. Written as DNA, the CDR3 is TGCAGCGTCAGGACAGGGCCTTATCAGCCCCAGCATTTT. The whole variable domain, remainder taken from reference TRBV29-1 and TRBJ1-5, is SAVISQKPSRDICQRGTSLTIQCQVDSQVTMMFWYRQQPGQSLTLIATANQGSEATYESGFVIDKFPISRPNLTFSTLTVSNMSPEDSSIYLCSVRTGPYQPQHFGDGTRLSIL.

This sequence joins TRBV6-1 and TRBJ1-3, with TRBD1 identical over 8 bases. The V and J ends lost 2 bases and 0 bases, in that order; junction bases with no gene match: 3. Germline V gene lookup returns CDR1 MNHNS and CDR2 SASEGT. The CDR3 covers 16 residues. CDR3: CASSEQGASSGNTIYF. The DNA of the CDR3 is TGTGCCAGCAGTGAACAGGGGGCCTCCTCTGGAAACACCATATATTTT.

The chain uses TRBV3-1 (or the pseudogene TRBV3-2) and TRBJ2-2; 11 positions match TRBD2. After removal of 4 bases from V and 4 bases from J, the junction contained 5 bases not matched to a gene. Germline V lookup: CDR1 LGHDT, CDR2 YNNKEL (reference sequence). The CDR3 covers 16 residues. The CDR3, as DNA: TGTGCCAGCAGCCGTATAGCGGGAGGGGGCACCGGGGAGCTGTTTTTT. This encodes CASSRIAGGGTGELFF.

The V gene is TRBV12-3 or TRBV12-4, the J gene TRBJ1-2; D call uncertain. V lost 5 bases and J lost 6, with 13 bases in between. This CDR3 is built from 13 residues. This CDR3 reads CASSLGGGDGYTF. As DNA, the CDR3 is TGTGCCAGCAGTCTAGGCGGAGGAGATGGCTACACCTTC.